This TCR beta chain was found in a study of cytomegalovirus exposure and HLA in healthy donors. Across the study: Roughly 179 million T cells yielded about 120 million unique TCR beta sequences, as an earlier analysis found.

On this clone itself: Its antigen is currently unknown.

PCR was performed using 60 Vbeta and 13 Jbeta primers. The data were produced by immunoSEQ multiplex PCR, yet TCRdb's version contains in-frame clones alone and is incomplete. Of roughly 200,000 clones detected, roughly 80% appear once; the ten largest clones hold 2.5% to 3%. CDR1 is SGDLS, CDR2 YYNGEE, per germline. Trimming cost V 0 bases and J 3 bases; bases outside gene matches: 2. This CDR3 is 14 amino acids long. The study's findings and limits: Many donors shared some public TCRs, even though most TCR sequences were rare. Cytomegalovirus-associated status was assigned to about 180 TCR beta chains. Cytomegalovirus status was reportedly diagnosed by the classifier with high sensitivity and specificity.

This clonotype was sampled from a man aged 25-45 years in good health and CMV-seronegative. The V gene is TRBV9, the J gene TRBJ2-7; 8 positions agree with TRBD2. The specimen sequenced was PBMCs. Written as DNA, the CDR3 is TGTGCCAGCAGCGTAGCTGCGGGGGGCTACGAGCAGTACTTC. Protein: CASSVAAGGYEQYF.